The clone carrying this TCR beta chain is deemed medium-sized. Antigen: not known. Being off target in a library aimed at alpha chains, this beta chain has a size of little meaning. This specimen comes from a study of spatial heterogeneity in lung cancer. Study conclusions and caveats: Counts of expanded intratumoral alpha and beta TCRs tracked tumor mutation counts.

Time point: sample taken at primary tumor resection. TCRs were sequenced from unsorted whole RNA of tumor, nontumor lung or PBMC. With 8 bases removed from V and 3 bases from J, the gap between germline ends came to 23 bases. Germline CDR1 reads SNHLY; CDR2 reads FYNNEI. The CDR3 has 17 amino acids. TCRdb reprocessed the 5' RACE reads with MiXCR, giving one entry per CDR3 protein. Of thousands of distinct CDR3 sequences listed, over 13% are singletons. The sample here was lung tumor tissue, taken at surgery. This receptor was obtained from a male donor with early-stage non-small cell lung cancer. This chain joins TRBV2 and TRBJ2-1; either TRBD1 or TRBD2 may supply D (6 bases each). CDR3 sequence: CASASGLNRAGYNEQFF. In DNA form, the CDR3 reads TGTGCCAGCGCTTCCGGACTAAACAGGGCCGGCTACAATGAGCAGTTCTTC.